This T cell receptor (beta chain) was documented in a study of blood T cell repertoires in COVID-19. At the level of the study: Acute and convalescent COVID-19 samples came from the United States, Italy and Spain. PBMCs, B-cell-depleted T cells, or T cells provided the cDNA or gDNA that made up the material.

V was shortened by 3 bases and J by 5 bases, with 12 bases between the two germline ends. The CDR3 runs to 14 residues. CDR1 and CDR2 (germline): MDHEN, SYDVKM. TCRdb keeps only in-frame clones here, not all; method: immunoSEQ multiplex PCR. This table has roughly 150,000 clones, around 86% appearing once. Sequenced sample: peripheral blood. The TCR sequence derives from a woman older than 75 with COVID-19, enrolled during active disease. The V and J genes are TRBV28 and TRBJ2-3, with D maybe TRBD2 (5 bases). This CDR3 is CASSFDSVGDTQYF. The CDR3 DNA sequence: TGTGCCAGCAGTTTCGATAGCGTTGGAGATACGCAGTATTTT.